The rows below give T cell receptor beta chains drawn from one sample of a study of vaccination and CD4 T cells after COVID-19. Their recognized antigens are unknown. One entry per CDR3 protein, called by TCRdb with MiXCR from the PCR reads. The sample has more than 20,000 distinct CDR3 sequences; 32% are singletons. Sequenced: cultured CD4+ T cells from blood. These receptors came from a human donor with COVID-19. Both conserved end residues are part of each CDR3. Fields, in order: V gene, clone size, J gene, D gene, CDR3 DNA, CDR3 protein. A D gene is named only where the DNA matches it firmly. Clone size is shown for a subset of rows, as once, few, many or a class of expanded clone.

>TRBV9|once|TRBJ2-3|NA
TGTGCCAGCAGCACCAACACAGATACGCAGTATTTT
CASSTNTDTQYF
>TRBV6-2/TRBV6-3|few|TRBJ1-5|NA
TGTGCCAGCAGTGGAGGGCCCCAGGTCAATCAGCCCCAGCATTTT
CASSGGPQVNQPQHF
>TRBV5-1|NA|TRBJ2-3|NA
TGCGCCAGCAGCTATGACATGACTGATACGCAGTATTTT
CASSYDMTDTQYF
>TRBV7-6|few|TRBJ1-3|TRBD1
TGTGCCAGCAGCTTAGTTCCGGGACAGGGTGCCGGAAACACCATATATTTT
CASSLVPGQGAGNTIYF
>TRBV2|NA|TRBJ2-1|TRBD2
TGTGCCAGCAGGCAGGGACTAGCGGGGGGAGGAGAGCAGTTCTTC
CASRQGLAGGGEQFF
>TRBV23-1|once|TRBJ2-5|NA
TGCGCCAGCAGTCGCTCCCCAAACAAGCCCGGGGGGCACTCGGAGACCCAGTACTTC
CASSRSPNKPGGHSETQYF
>TRBV7-6|few|TRBJ1-4|NA
TGTGCCAGCAGCTTCGGATCCGGGAGTGAAAAACTGTTTTTT
CASSFGSGSEKLFF
>TRBV7-2|NA|TRBJ1-5|NA
TGTGCCAGCAGCTTAAGGAGCGGGGGTTACCAGCCCCAGCATTTT
CASSLRSGGYQPQHF
>TRBV6-4|medium-sized|TRBJ1-5|NA
TGTGCCAGCAGTGAAGGTGGAGTTAGCAATCAGCCCCAGCATTTT
CASSEGGVSNQPQHF
>TRBV20-1|NA|TRBJ2-7|NA
TGCAGTGCGGCCCTGGTCAGGAGCTCCTACGAGCAGTACTTC
CSAALVRSSYEQYF
>TRBV6-4|NA|TRBJ2-7|TRBD1
TGTGCCAGCAGTGCCGGACAGGGGGCGCCTTACGAGCAGTACTTC
CASSAGQGAPYEQYF
>TRBV7-8|few|TRBJ1-2|NA
TGTGCCAGCAGCCCACAAAGTAAGGCTAACTATGGCTACACCTTC
CASSPQSKANYGYTF
>TRBV12-3/TRBV12-4|NA|TRBJ2-6|TRBD1
TGTGCCAGCAGTCTACCCCCCGGACAGGGGTCTGGGGCCAACGTCCTGACTTTC
CASSLPPGQGSGANVLTF